These 7 T cell receptor beta chains were all obtained from the same sample, sequenced in a study of human T cells and chemical hapten exposure (dated by TCRdb to 2020 to 2023). Libraries were prepared through RACE. Sequencing relied on a NextSeq 500. The public reads were reanalyzed by TCRdb: fastp trimming at Q25, MiXCR alignment, in-frame beta chains only. A single entry per CDR3 protein holds the most common genes and DNA from its merged rows. The sample yields about 120,000 distinct CDR3 sequences; approximately 13% were counted once. The ten largest clones take up around 2.8% of the sample. The time point label on this specimen signifies: pre-sensitization, week 0. The sample's treatment or condition label is to be understood as: therapeutic diphenylcyclopropenone sensitization with weekly scalp DPC. Sample: whole blood, taken in connection with sensitization to the hapten diphenylcyclopropenone (DPC). All receptors come from a woman under 30 with alopecia areata. Some clones in this sample may be carry-over from other donors' samples.

This clonotype has a count of ten or more. The genes are TRBV12-3 or TRBV12-4 and TRBJ1-2; D is unresolved. With 2 bases removed from V and 7 bases from J, the gap between germline ends came to 11 bases. The CDR3 consists of 13 residues. DNA of the CDR3: TGTGCCAGCAGTTTACTGATCGGACGTGGCTACACCTTC. It is translated as CASSLLIGRGYTF.

This clonotype turned up a few times. The chain combines TRBV20-1 with TRBJ2-1; D is perhaps TRBD2 (6 bases). In germline, CDR1 is DFQATT, CDR2 SNEGSKA (reference sequence). With 5 bases removed from V and 8 bases from J, the gap between germline ends came to 13 bases. CDR3 length: 12 amino acids. The CDR3 nucleotides read TGCAGTGCTGGCCTTAGGGAGGATGAGCAGTTCTTC. Translating it yields CSAGLREDEQFF.

The chain links TRBV2 to TRBJ1-5; unclear D gene. The germline gives CDR1 SNHLY, CDR2 FYNNEI. With 4 bases removed from V and 2 bases from J, the gap between germline ends came to 12 bases. The CDR3 totals 15 residues. Written as DNA, the CDR3 is TGTGCCAGCAGTGGGGCGGGAAAGGGCAATCAGCCCCAGCATTTT. Protein product: CASSGAGKGNQPQHF.

The rearrangement links TRBV29-1 to TRBJ2-1; 11 nucleotides line up with TRBD2. After removal of 8 bases from V and 5 bases from J, the junction contained 14 bases not matched to a gene. The CDR3 is 16 residues long. Germline V gene sequence: CDR1 SQVTM, CDR2 ANQGSEA. DNA for the CDR3: TGCAGCACTGGCTCCTTACTAGCGGGGGAAAACAATGAGCAGTTCTTC. Translation gives CSTGSLLAGENNEQFF.

J is TRBJ1-2 and V is TRBV9; perhaps TRBD1 as D (6 bases). Trimming left V 2 bases short and J 4 bases short, with 18 bases between. CDR1 SGDLS and CDR2 YYNGEE come from the germline V gene. The CDR3 sequence is 16 residues long. In DNA form, the CDR3 reads TGTGCCAGCAGCGTCCTCTGGACAGTCCCCCCCTATGGCTACACCTTC. Translation: CASSVLWTVPPYGYTF.

This clonotype was detected a few times. The chain uses TRBV7-2 and TRBJ1-6; D ambiguous. Trimming removed 1 base at V and 7 bases at J, with 11 bases between. CDR1 SGHTA and CDR2 FQGNSA come from the germline V gene. The CDR3 length is 15 residues. CDR3 residues: CASSLGRGNNSPLHF. CDR3 DNA: TGTGCCAGCAGCTTAGGTCGAGGGAACAATTCACCCCTCCACTTT.

This clonotype was found once. The V gene is TRBV12-3 or TRBV12-4, the J gene TRBJ1-2; 9 bases align to TRBD1. The V and J ends lost 6 bases and 6 bases, in that order; junction bases with no gene match: 11. The CDR3 sequence is 15 residues long. Here the CDR3 reads CASRHRGQGVNGYTF. CDR3 sequence (DNA): TGTGCCAGCAGGCACCGGGGACAGGGAGTCAATGGCTACACCTTC.